A single sample is the source of the 27 T cell receptor beta chains below, sequenced in a study of radiotherapy plus CTLA-4 blockade in lung cancer. The assay was immunoSEQ multiplex PCR, and TCRdb's table has in-frame clones only and misses some. The table records roughly 110,000 clones, roughly four fifths of them present only once. The starting material was peripheral blood, obtained from a patient treated with radiotherapy plus ipilimumab. These receptors were collected from a human donor with non-small cell lung cancer that progressed on radiotherapy plus ipilimumab. Some clones in this sample may be carry-over from other donors' samples.

The V and J genes are TRBV6-1 and TRBJ1-1, with TRBD1 identical over 7 bases. CDR3 length: 14 residues. After removal of 5 bases from V and 8 bases from J, the junction contained 11 bases not matched to a gene. CDR1 is MNHNS, CDR2 SASEGT, per germline. The CDR3 protein is CASSIGPTGREAFF. Written as DNA, the CDR3 is TGTGCCAGCAGTATAGGACCGACAGGGCGGGAAGCTTTCTTT.

This chain connects TRBV11-2 to TRBJ2-2; D might be TRBD1 or TRBD2, each matching 5 bases. The V gene lost 1 base and the J gene lost 4 bases, with 13 bases spanning the gap. The CDR3 covers 16 residues. CDR1 SGHAT and CDR2 FQNNGV come from the germline V gene. The CDR3 sequence is CASSLGWGWATGELFF. The CDR3 DNA is TGTGCCAGCAGCTTAGGATGGGGGTGGGCCACCGGGGAGCTGTTTTTT.

This chain joins TRBV27 and TRBJ1-2, with D possibly being TRBD1 (6 bases). Trimming left V 2 bases short and J 11 bases short, with 18 bases between. CDR3 length equals 14 residues. Germline V gene sequence: CDR1 MNHEY, CDR2 SMNVEV (reference sequence). CDR3 in amino acids: CASSLRGAGTGYTF. In nucleotides, the CDR3 is TGTGCCAGCAGTTTAAGGGGGGCCGGCACAGGGTACACCTTC.

This clone appeared a few times. The V call is TRBV6-5, the J call TRBJ1-5; D remains ambiguous. The V and J ends lost 4 bases and 2 bases respectively, with 12 bases between them. The CDR3 is 15 amino acids. Looked up from germline, CDR1 is MNHEY and CDR2 is SVGAGI. CDR3 in amino acids: CASSSGVERNQPQHF. CDR3 DNA: TGTGCCAGCAGTTCAGGTGTTGAACGCAATCAGCCCCAGCATTTT.

The rearrangement joins TRBV7-2 to TRBJ1-4; TRBD1 is a possible D gene (6 bases). In germline, CDR1 is SGHTA, CDR2 FQGNSA. V gave up 2 bases and J gave up 4 bases, with 14 bases separating them. The CDR3 has 16 residues. The CDR3, as DNA: TGTGCCAGCAGCTTACAGCCGACAGGTTATAATGAAAAACTGTTTTTT. Its translation is CASSLQPTGYNEKLFF.

The V call is TRBV6-1, the J call TRBJ2-3, with D perhaps matching TRBD2 (5 bases). The length of the CDR3 is 16 residues. Germline CDR1 reads MNHNS; CDR2 reads SASEGT. V was trimmed by 4 bases and J by 1 base, leaving 15 bases between them. Written as DNA, the CDR3 is TGTGCCAGCAGTGCCTCTTGGCTAGCAGGCACAGATACGCAGTATTTT. Its translation is CASSASWLAGTDTQYF.

This chain connects TRBV15 to TRBJ1-5; D gene unclear. This CDR3 has 14 residues. The V gene's germline CDR1 is LNHNV and CDR2 YYDKDF (reference sequence). The V and J ends lost 0 bases and 4 bases respectively, with 7 bases between them. The CDR3 sequence: CATSRDNANQPQHF. In DNA form, the CDR3 reads TGTGCCACCAGCAGAGATAACGCTAATCAGCCCCAGCATTTT.

The chain combines TRBV10-3 with TRBJ1-4; no firm D call. V lost 6 bases to trimming and J lost 5 bases, with 10 bases between them. Germline V lookup: CDR1 ENHRY, CDR2 SYGVKD. The CDR3 runs to 13 residues. CDR3 coding DNA: TGTGCCATCAGCTCAGGCTACAATGAAAAACTGTTTTTT. Protein sequence: CAISSGYNEKLFF.

This clone has just a few counts. This chain connects TRBV7-9 to TRBJ2-7; 8 positions match TRBD2. CDR1 is SEHNR and CDR2 is FQNEAQ in the germline V gene (reference sequence). V lost 9 bases and J lost 2; bases outside the gene matches: 12. The CDR3 contains 15 residues. The CDR3 here is CASNLARGGTYEQYF. CDR3 DNA sequence: TGTGCCAGTAACCTAGCCCGCGGGGGGACCTACGAGCAGTACTTC.

CDR3 loop: CASSQEPPGLGIEKLFF. The CDR3 region has the DNA TGCGCCAGCAGCCAAGAACCCCCAGGCCTCGGTATTGAAAAACTGTTTTTT. V is TRBV4-3 and J is TRBJ1-4, with D unclear. CDR3 size: 17 residues. The ends were cut back, 0 bases at V and 7 bases at J, with 18 bases in the middle. Germline-derived CDR1 and CDR2 are LGHNA and YSLEER.

V and J are TRBV7-2 and TRBJ1-2, with 8 bases identical to TRBD1. The CDR3 totals 14 residues. J was trimmed by 4 bases and V by 4 bases; bases with no gene match: 5. Germline CDR1 SGHTA, CDR2 FQGNSA. The CDR3 DNA reads as TGTGCCAGCAGCTCTCGGACAGGGCCCTATGGCTACACCTTC. This codes for CASSSRTGPYGYTF.

The rearrangement uses TRBV9 and TRBJ2-1; D may be TRBD2 (6 bases). V lost 1 base, J lost 0 bases, and 11 bases lay in between. Germline-derived CDR1 and CDR2 are SGDLS and YYNGEE. There are 16 residues in the CDR3. In DNA, the CDR3 is TGTGCCAGCAGCGTATCCGGGGGTCACTCCTACAATGAGCAGTTCTTC. Translated, it gives CASSVSGGHSYNEQFF. The whole variable domain, remainder taken from reference TRBV9 and TRBJ2-1, is DSGVTQTPKHLITATGQRVTLRCSPRSGDLSVYWYQQSLDQGLQFLIQYYNGEERAKGNILERFSAQQFPDLHSELNLSSLELGDSALYFCASSVSGGHSYNEQFFGPGTRLTVL.

The CDR3 spells CASSLTGESGYGYTF. For the CDR3, the DNA is TGCGCCAGCAGCTTAACAGGGGAAAGTGGCTATGGCTACACCTTC. This chain connects TRBV5-1 to TRBJ1-2; 7 nucleotides align to TRBD1. After removal of 2 bases from V and 4 bases from J, the junction contained 8 bases not matched to a gene. The CDR3 has 15 amino acids. Germline V gene data show CDR1 as SGHRS and CDR2 as YFSETQ.

The chain joins TRBV28 to TRBJ1-1, with TRBD1 identical over 8 bases. The germline V gene has CDR1 MDHEN and CDR2 SYDVKM. Unmatched junction bases numbered 7, after V lost 6 bases and J lost 1 base. The CDR3 extends over 15 amino acids. The CDR3 protein is CASSPPGTGNTEAFF. CDR3 sequence (DNA): TGTGCCAGCAGCCCTCCGGGGACAGGGAACACTGAAGCTTTCTTT.

This clone was seen a single time. The J gene is TRBJ1-3, the V gene TRBV4-2, with D tentatively TRBD1 (5 bases). The V gene's germline CDR1 is LGHNA and CDR2 YNFKEQ. The CDR3 is 16 residues long. Trimming removed 0 bases at V and 4 bases at J, with 13 bases between. CDR3 sequence: CASSQEAEWGGNTIYF. DNA of the CDR3: TGTGCCAGCAGCCAAGAAGCGGAGTGGGGGGGAAACACCATATATTTT.

The V call is TRBV4-2, the J call TRBJ2-7; either TRBD1 or TRBD2 may supply D (5 bases each). The CDR3 contains 17 residues. Germline V gene sequence: CDR1 LGHNA, CDR2 YNFKEQ. Trimming pared 5 bases from V and 7 bases from J, leaving 27 bases between. The CDR3 sequence: CASSSYSLPSRESEQYF. DNA for the CDR3: TGTGCCAGCAGCTCATACAGTCTTCCTTCCAGGGAGTCGGAGCAGTACTTC.

This chain links TRBV6-5 with TRBJ1-1; D gene unclear. Trimming took off 3 bases at V and 8 bases at J, with 13 bases between the two ends. The CDR3 is made up of 13 amino acids. Germline assignment: CDR1 MNHEY and CDR2 SVGAGI. This chain's CDR3 is CASSYTGNREAFF. CDR3 DNA: TGTGCCAGCAGTTATACTGGTAACAGAGAAGCTTTCTTT.

The rearrangement uses TRBV19 and TRBJ2-3; 8 bases are shared with TRBD1. The germline V gene encodes CDR1 LNHDA and CDR2 SQIVND (reference sequence). The ends lost 4 bases at V and 3 bases at J; junction bases unmatched: 12. This CDR3 has 17 amino acids. The CDR3 sequence is CASSRSLMDRVTDTQYF. The CDR3 nucleotides are TGTGCCAGTAGTAGATCTCTTATGGACAGGGTTACAGATACGCAGTATTTT.

V is TRBV11-2 and J is TRBJ2-5; D uncertain. V lost 5 bases and J 5 bases, leaving 9 bases between the germline ends. CDR1 is SGHAT and CDR2 is FQNNGV in the germline V gene. This CDR3 spans 12 amino acids. The CDR3 DNA follows: TGTGCCAGCAGCGGGATGGGCGAGACCCAGTACTTC. Protein sequence: CASSGMGETQYF.

The chain recombines TRBV5-6 with TRBJ2-5, with a weak D call TRBD1 (6 bases). The CDR3 is 14 amino acids. From germline, CDR1 is SGHDT and CDR2 YYEEEE. The V and J ends lost 0 bases and 5 bases respectively, with 11 bases between them. The CDR3 spells CASSLEGQGETQYF. The CDR3 DNA is TGTGCCAGCAGCTTGGAGGGGCAGGGGGAGACCCAGTACTTC. The variable domain in full, with the rest retrieved from reference TRBV5-6 and TRBJ2-5, is DAGVTQSPTHLIKTRGQQVTLRCSPKSGHDTVSWYQQALGQGPQFIFQYYEEEERQRGNFPDRFSGHQFPNYSSELNVNALLLGDSALYLCASSLEGQGETQYFGPGTRLLVL.

The chain uses TRBV7-2 and TRBJ2-1, with TRBD2 matching over 12 bases. From germline, CDR1 is SGHTA and CDR2 FQGNSA. Trimming removed 2 bases from V and 6 bases from J; junction bases left unmatched: 8. This CDR3 contains 17 residues. CDR3 residues: CASSLFPRLAGANEQFF. The CDR3 DNA follows: TGTGCCAGCAGCTTATTTCCTCGACTAGCGGGAGCCAATGAGCAGTTCTTC.

The V call is TRBV6-5, the J call TRBJ2-6; possible D gene TRBD2, 6 bases. The germline gives CDR1 MNHEY, CDR2 SVGAGI. Trimming removed 4 bases at V and 8 bases at J, with 12 bases between. CDR3 length: 14 amino acids. The CDR3 region has the DNA TGTGCCAGCAGTTCCCAGGGAGGTACCAACGTCCTGACTTTC. Its protein is CASSSQGGTNVLTF.

This clone has just a few counts. The chain uses TRBV5-6 and TRBJ2-3; 7 positions agree with TRBD1. The germline V gene has CDR1 SGHDT and CDR2 YYEEEE. The CDR3 covers 16 residues. V gave up 0 bases and J gave up 5 bases; unmatched junction bases: 9. The CDR3 nucleotides are TGTGCCAGCAGCTTGGGGGACAGACCCCGCGGAGATACGCAGTATTTT. Its translation: CASSLGDRPRGDTQYF.

V is TRBV5-4 and J is TRBJ1-4; a weak D match, TRBD1 (6 bases). The CDR3 extends over 15 amino acids. CDR1 and CDR2 (germline): SGHNT, YYREEE (reference sequence). Trimming left V 5 bases short and J 7 bases short, with 18 bases between. This chain's CDR3 is CASSSGGAGVEKLFF. In DNA form, the CDR3 reads TGTGCCAGCAGTAGTGGAGGGGCAGGGGTTGAAAAACTGTTTTTT.

The CDR3 region is CASSPGTGNYGYTF. In DNA form, the CDR3 reads TGCGCCAGCAGCCCCGGGACAGGGAACTATGGCTACACCTTC. V gene TRBV5-1 combines with J gene TRBJ1-2, with 9 bases matching TRBD1. CDR1 is SGHRS, CDR2 YFSETQ, per germline. CDR3 length: 14 amino acids. V lost 4 bases and J lost 2; bases outside the gene matches: 3.

This clone was recorded once. This chain uses TRBV28 with TRBJ2-5; the match to TRBD2 covers 8 bases. The CDR3 contains 15 residues. Germline CDR1 is MDHEN and CDR2 is SYDVKM. J gave up 4 bases and V 4 bases, and 8 bases lay outside the gene matches. The CDR3 sequence is CASSSVAGGGETQYF. As DNA, the CDR3 is TGTGCCAGCAGTTCCGTCGCGGGGGGCGGAGAGACCCAGTACTTC.

V is TRBV7-2 and J is TRBJ1-6; D is ambiguous. The CDR3 loop spans 15 amino acids. Germline lookup yields CDR1 SGHTA and CDR2 FQGNSA. Trimming stripped 9 bases from V and 5 bases from J, with 17 bases between. The CDR3 protein is CASSRRPGDNSPLHF. In DNA form, the CDR3 reads TGTGCCAGTAGCCGACGCCCAGGTGATAATTCACCCCTCCACTTT.